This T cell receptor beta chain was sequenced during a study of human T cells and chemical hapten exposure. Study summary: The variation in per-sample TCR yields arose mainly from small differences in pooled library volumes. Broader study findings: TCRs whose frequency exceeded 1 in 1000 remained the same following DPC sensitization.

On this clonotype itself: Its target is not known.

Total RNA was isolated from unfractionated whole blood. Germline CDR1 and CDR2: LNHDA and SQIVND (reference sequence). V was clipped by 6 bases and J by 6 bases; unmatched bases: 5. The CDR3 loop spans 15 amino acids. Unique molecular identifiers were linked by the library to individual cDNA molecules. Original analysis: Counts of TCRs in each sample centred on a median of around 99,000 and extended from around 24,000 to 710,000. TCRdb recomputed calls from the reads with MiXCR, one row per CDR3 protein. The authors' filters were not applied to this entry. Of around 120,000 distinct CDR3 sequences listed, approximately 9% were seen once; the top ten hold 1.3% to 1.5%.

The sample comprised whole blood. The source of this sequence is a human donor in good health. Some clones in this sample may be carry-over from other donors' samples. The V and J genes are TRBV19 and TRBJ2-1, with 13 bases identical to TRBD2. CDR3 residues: CASSHTSGRANEQFF. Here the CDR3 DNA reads TGTGCCAGTAGCCACACTAGCGGGAGGGCCAATGAGCAGTTCTTC. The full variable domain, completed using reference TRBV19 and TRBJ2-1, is DGGITQSPKYLFRKEGQNVTLSCEQNLNHDAMYWYRQDPGQGLRLIYYSQIVNDFQKGDIAEGYSVSREKKESFPLTVTSAQKNPTAFYLCASSHTSGRANEQFFGPGTRLTVL.